The present entry profiles one TCR beta chain with its context. The junction departs from germline at one end; a sequencing error may be responsible. This specimen belongs to a study of T cell changes during pregnancy in multiple sclerosis. The method was immunoSEQ multiplex PCR; TCRdb's version includes in-frame clones alone and lacks a portion of them. This table has about 50,000 clones, just over 90% appearing once. The CDR3 covers 14 residues. Germline lookup yields CDR1 SGHDT and CDR2 YYEEEE. This chain joins TRBV5-6 and TRBJ2-1; unclear D gene. The sequencing used CD4+ T cells from peripheral blood mononuclear cells, collected before pregnancy. This receptor was taken from a female donor with multiple sclerosis, enrolled in a pregnancy study. The CDR3 protein is CASSWSVSYNEQFF. CDR3 nucleotides: TGTGCCAGCAGTTGGAGCGTGTCCTACAATGAACAGTTCTTC.